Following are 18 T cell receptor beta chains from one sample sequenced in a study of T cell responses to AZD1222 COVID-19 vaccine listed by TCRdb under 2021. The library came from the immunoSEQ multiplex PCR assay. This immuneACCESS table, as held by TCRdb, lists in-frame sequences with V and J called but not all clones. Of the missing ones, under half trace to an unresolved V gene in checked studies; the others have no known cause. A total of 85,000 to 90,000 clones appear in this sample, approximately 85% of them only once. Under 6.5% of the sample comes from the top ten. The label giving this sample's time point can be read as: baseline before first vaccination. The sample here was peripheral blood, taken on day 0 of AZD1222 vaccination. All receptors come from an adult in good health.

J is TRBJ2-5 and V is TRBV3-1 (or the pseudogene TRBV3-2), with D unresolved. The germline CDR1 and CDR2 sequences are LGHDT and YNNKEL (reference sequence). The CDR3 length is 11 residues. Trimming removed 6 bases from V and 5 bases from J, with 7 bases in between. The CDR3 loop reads CASSLQETQYF. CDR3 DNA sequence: TGTGCCAGCAGTCTCCAGGAGACCCAGTACTTC.

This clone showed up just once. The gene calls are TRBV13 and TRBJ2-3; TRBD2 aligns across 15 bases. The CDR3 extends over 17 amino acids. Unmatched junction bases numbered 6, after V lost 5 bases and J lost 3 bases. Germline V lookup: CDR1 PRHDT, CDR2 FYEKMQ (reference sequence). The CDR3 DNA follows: TGTGCCAGCAGCCCGGGGACTAGCGGGAGGAGGACAGATACGCAGTATTTT. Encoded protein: CASSPGTSGRRTDTQYF.

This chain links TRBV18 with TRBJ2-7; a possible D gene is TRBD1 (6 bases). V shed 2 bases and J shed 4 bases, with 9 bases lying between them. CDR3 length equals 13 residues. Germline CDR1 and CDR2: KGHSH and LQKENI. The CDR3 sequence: CASSPTGIYEQYF. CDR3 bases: TGTGCCAGCTCACCAACAGGGATTTACGAGCAGTACTTC.

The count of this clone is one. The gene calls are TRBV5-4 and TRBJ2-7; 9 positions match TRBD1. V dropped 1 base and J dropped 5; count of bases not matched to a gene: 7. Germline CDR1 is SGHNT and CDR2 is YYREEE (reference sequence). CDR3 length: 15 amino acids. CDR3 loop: CASSLMGQGFDEQYF. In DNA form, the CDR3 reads TGTGCCAGCAGCTTGATGGGACAGGGCTTTGACGAGCAGTACTTC.

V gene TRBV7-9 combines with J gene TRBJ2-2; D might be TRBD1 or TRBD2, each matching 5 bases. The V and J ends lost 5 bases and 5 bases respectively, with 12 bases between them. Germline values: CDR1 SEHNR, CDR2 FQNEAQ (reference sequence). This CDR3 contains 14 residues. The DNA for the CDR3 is TGTGCCAGCAGCCTGTTTTGGGGGACCGGGGAGCTGTTTTTT. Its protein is CASSLFWGTGELFF.

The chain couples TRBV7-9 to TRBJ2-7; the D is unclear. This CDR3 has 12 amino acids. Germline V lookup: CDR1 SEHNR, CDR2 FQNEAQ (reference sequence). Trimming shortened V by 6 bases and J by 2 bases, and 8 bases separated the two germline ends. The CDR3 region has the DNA TGTGCCAGCAGTGACTTAACCTACGAGCAGTACTTC. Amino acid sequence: CASSDLTYEQYF.

The CDR3, as DNA: TGTGCCAGCAGTGAATATGGAAATCAGCCCCAGCATTTT. This sequence encodes CASSEYGNQPQHF. This chain links TRBV25-1 with TRBJ1-5; D gene uncertain. V was trimmed by 0 bases and J by 4 bases, leaving 4 bases between them. This CDR3 contains 13 residues. CDR1 and CDR2 (germline): MGHDK, SYGVNS. The full variable domain, in which reference TRBV25-1 and TRBJ1-5 provide the parts outside the CDR3, is EADIYQTPRYLVIGTGKKITLECSQTMGHDKMYWYQQDPGMELHLIHYSYGVNSTEKGDLSSESTVSRIRTEHFPLTLESARPSHTSQYLCASSEYGNQPQHFGDGTRLSIL.

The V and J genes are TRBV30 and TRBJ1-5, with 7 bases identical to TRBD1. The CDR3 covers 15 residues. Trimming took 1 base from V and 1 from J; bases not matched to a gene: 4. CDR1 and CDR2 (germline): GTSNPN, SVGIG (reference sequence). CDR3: CAWSEGGWSNQPQHF. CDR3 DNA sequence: TGTGCCTGGAGTGAAGGGGGCTGGAGCAATCAGCCCCAGCATTTT.

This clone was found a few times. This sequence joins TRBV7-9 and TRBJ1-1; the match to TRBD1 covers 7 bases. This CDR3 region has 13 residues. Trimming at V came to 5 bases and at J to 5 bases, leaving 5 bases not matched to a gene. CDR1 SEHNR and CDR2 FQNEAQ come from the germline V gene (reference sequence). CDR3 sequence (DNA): TGTGCCAGCAGCGGCCGACAGGGAACTGAAGCTTTCTTT. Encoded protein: CASSGRQGTEAFF. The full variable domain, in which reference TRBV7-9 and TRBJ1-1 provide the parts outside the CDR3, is DTGVSQNPRHKITKRGQNVTFRCDPISEHNRLYWYRQTLGQGPEFLTYFQNEAQLEKSRLLSDRFSAERPKGSFSTLEIQRTEQGDSAMYLCASSGRQGTEAFFGQGTRLTVV.

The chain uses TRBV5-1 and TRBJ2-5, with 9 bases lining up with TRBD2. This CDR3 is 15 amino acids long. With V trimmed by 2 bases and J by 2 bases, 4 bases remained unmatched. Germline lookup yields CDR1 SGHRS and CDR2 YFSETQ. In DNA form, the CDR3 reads TGCGCCAGCAGCTTAACTAGCGGGCCTCAAGAGACCCAGTACTTC. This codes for CASSLTSGPQETQYF.

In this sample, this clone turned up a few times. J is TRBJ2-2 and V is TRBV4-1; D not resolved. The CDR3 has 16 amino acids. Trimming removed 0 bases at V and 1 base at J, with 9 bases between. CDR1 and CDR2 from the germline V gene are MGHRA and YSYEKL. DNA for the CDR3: TGCGCCAGCAGCCAAGACAGCACACAGAACACCGGGGAGCTGTTTTTT. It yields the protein CASSQDSTQNTGELFF.

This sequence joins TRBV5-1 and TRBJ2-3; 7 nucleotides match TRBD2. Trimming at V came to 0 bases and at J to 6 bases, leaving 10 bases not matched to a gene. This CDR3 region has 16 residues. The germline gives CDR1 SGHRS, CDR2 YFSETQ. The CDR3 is CASSLGGLPKGDTQYF. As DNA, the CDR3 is TGCGCCAGCAGCTTGGGGGGACTACCCAAGGGGGATACGCAGTATTTT.

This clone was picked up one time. The CDR3 loop reads CASSRGPREDTQYF. The DNA of the CDR3 is TGTGCCAGCAGCAGGGGCCCCCGGGAAGATACGCAGTATTTT. The chain uses TRBV9 and TRBJ2-3; D assignment may be TRBD1 or TRBD2 (5 bases each). CDR3 length equals 14 residues. Trimming stripped 4 bases from V and 5 bases from J, with 14 bases between. Per the germline V gene, CDR1 is SGDLS and CDR2 is YYNGEE.

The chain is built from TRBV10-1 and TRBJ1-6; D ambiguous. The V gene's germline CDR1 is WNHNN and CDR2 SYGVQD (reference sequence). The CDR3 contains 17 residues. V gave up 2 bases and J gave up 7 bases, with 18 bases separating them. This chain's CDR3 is CASSETKEGRKNSPLHF. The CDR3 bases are TGCGCCAGCAGTGAGACGAAGGAGGGTAGGAAAAATTCACCCCTCCACTTT.

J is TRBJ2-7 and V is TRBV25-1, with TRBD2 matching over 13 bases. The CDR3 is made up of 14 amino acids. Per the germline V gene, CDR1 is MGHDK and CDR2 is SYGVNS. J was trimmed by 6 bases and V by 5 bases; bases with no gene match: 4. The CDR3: CASSPRLAGGEQYF. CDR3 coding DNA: TGTGCCAGCAGTCCAAGACTAGCGGGAGGCGAGCAGTACTTC.

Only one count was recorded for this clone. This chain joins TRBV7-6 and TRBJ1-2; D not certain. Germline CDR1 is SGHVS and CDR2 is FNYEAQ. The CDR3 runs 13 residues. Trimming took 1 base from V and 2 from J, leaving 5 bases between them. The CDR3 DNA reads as TGTGCCAGCAGCTTAGAACGGAACTATGGCTACACCTTC. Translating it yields CASSLERNYGYTF.

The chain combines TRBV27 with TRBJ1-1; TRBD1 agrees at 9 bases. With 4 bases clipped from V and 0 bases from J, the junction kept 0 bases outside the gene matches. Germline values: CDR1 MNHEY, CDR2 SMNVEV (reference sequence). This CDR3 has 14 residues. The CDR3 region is CASSWDRVNTEAFF. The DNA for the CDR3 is TGTGCCAGCAGTTGGGACAGGGTGAACACTGAAGCTTTCTTT.

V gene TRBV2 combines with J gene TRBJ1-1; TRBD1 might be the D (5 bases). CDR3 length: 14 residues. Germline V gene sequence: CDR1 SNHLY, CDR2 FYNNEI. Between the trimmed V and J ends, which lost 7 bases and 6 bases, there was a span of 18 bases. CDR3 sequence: CASTEGQGWAEAFF. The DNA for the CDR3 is TGTGCCAGCACCGAAGGCCAGGGCTGGGCTGAAGCTTTCTTT.